A selection of T cell receptor beta chains follows, all from one sample in a study of graft-versus-host responses after intestinal transplantation. Using immunoSEQ multiplex PCR, the repertoire was profiled, and TCRdb retains in-frame clones only, with some absent. The sample consists of approximately 37,000 clones, approximately 93% of them appearing once. Here the sequenced sample was PBMCs, taken 734 days after intestinal transplantation. These receptors all come from a human patient who received an intestinal transplant, so some T cells may come from the graft donor. Both conserved end residues are part of each CDR3. A D gene is named only where the DNA matches it firmly. Size is omitted from some rows. Given values are once, few, many or a class for expanded clones.

size	D	J	V	length	CDR3	DNA
once	NA	TRBJ2-1	TRBV9	13	CASSVGSYNEQFF	TGTGCCAGCAGCGTAGGCTCCTACAATGAGCAGTTCTTC
NA	NA	TRBJ1-3	TRBV4-1	16	CASSQERLEPGNTIYF	TGCGCCAGCAGCCAAGAGCGGCTGGAGCCTGGAAACACCATATATTTT
NA	NA	TRBJ2-5	TRBV25-1	14	CASSERGGRETQYF	TGTGCCAGCAGTGAACGAGGGGGGAGAGAGACCCAGTACTTC
NA	TRBD1	TRBJ2-1	TRBV27	15	CASSPARGNRNEQFF	TGTGCCAGCAGCCCGGCCAGGGGGAATAGGAATGAGCAGTTCTTC
NA	NA	TRBJ1-2	TRBV11-2	12	CASSLQRHGYTF	TGTGCCAGCAGCCTTCAGCGGCATGGCTACACCTTC
NA	NA	TRBJ2-1	TRBV7-2	15	CASSFSRSSYNEQFF	TGTGCCAGCAGCTTCAGCCGGAGCTCCTACAATGAGCAGTTCTTC
NA	NA	TRBJ2-3	TRBV7-9	12	CASSLLADTQYF	TGTGCCAGCAGCCTATTGGCGGATACGCAGTATTTT
NA	NA	TRBJ2-1	TRBV19	11	CASSILGEQFF	TGTGCCAGTAGTATACTCGGAGAGCAGTTCTTC
NA	TRBD1	TRBJ1-6	TRBV9	15	CASSVGGTANSPLHF	TGTGCCAGCAGCGTAGGAGGGACAGCGAATTCACCCCTCCACTTT
NA	TRBD1	TRBJ2-7	TRBV18	15	CASSLSGTGTVEQYF	TGTGCCAGCTCATTATCCGGGACAGGGACGGTCGAGCAGTACTTC
NA	NA	TRBJ2-5	TRBV11-2	14	CASSLGWGQETQYF	TGTGCCAGCAGCCTAGGATGGGGTCAAGAGACCCAGTACTTC
NA	NA	TRBJ2-5	TRBV5-1	13	CASSLGRQETQYF	TGCGCCAGCAGCTTGGGCAGACAAGAGACCCAGTACTTC
NA	TRBD2	TRBJ2-7	TRBV6-5	15	CASSYQLAGTYEQYF	TGTGCCAGCAGTTACCAACTAGCGGGGACCTACGAGCAGTACTTC
NA	TRBD1	TRBJ2-5	TRBV29-1	14	CSVGQGGIGETQYF	TGCAGCGTTGGACAGGGGGGTATAGGGGAGACCCAGTACTTC
once	TRBD2	TRBJ2-1	TRBV5-1	16	CASSLIKRGSYNEQFF	TGCGCCAGCAGCTTAATAAAGCGGGGTTCCTACAATGAGCAGTTCTTC
NA	TRBD2	TRBJ2-5	TRBV9	17	CASSVGWIAGTQETQYF	TGTGCCAGCAGCGTAGGGTGGATAGCGGGGACCCAAGAGACCCAGTACTTC
few	NA	TRBJ1-5	TRBV2	12	CASSGNNQPQHF	TGTGCCAGCAGTGGGAACAATCAGCCCCAGCATTTT
NA	TRBD1	TRBJ1-5	TRBV5-1	16	CASSLGQGASNQPQHF	TGCGCCAGCAGCTTGGGACAGGGGGCTAGCAATCAGCCCCAGCATTTT
NA	TRBD2	TRBJ2-1	TRBV7-3	13	CASSVQRGNEQFF	TGTGCCAGCAGCGTGCAGCGGGGGAATGAGCAGTTCTTC
NA	NA	TRBJ1-5	TRBV4-2	16	CASSQESGVSNQPQHF	TGTGCCAGCAGCCAAGAGTCAGGGGTTAGCAATCAGCCCCAGCATTTT
NA	NA	TRBJ2-7	TRBV6-6	11	CASSYVGKQYF	TGTGCCAGCAGTTACGTCGGAAAGCAGTACTTC
NA	NA	TRBJ2-7	TRBV2	15	CASSEEGTLIYEQYF	TGTGCCAGCAGTGAAGAGGGGACCCTGATCTACGAGCAGTACTTC
once	TRBD1	TRBJ2-5	TRBV19	15	CASSTTGGSLETQYF	TGTGCCAGTAGTACGACAGGGGGCAGTCTGGAGACCCAGTACTTC
NA	NA	TRBJ2-7	TRBV6-5	15	CASRSRQGGSYEQYF	TGTGCCAGCAGGAGCAGACAGGGAGGCTCCTACGAGCAGTACTTC
NA	TRBD1	TRBJ1-1	TRBV18	16	CASSPYNGQGSTEAFF	TGTGCCAGCTCACCTTATAACGGACAGGGAAGCACTGAAGCTTTCTTT
NA	TRBD2	TRBJ2-3	TRBV7-3	15	CASSPTSGGTDTQYF	TGTGCCAGCAGCCCGACTAGCGGGGGCACAGATACGCAGTATTTT
once	NA	TRBJ1-4	TRBV19	15	CASRFGGQWAEKLFF	TGTGCCAGCAGGTTTGGCGGACAGTGGGCTGAAAAACTGTTTTTT
NA	NA	TRBJ2-7	TRBV6-6	12	CASRGGSYEQYF	TGTGCCAGCAGGGGGGGATCCTACGAGCAGTACTTC
NA	NA	TRBJ1-1	TRBV7-9	13	CASSSGSNTEAFF	TGTGCCAGCAGCTCAGGCTCGAACACTGAAGCTTTCTTT
NA	TRBD2	TRBJ2-5	TRBV9	17	CASSVDPPGGLQETQYF	TGTGCCAGCAGCGTAGACCCCCCGGGGGGGTTACAAGAGACCCAGTACTTC
NA	TRBD1	TRBJ1-4	TRBV19	14	CASGDRGSFEKLFF	TGTGCCAGCGGGGACAGGGGCAGTTTTGAAAAACTGTTTTTT
NA	TRBD2	TRBJ2-1	TRBV18	19	CASSLTHPGGPSPYNEQFF	TGTGCCAGCTCCTTAACGCACCCGGGAGGGCCAAGTCCCTACAATGAGCAGTTCTTC
NA	NA	TRBJ1-4	TRBV7-6	16	CASSLVKGATNEKLFF	TGTGCCAGCAGCTTAGTAAAAGGGGCGACTAATGAAAAACTGTTTTTT
NA	TRBD2	TRBJ2-3	TRBV27	17	CASSIAAGTIFGDTQYF	TGTGCCAGCAGTATCGCCGCCGGGACTATTTTTGGGGATACGCAGTATTTT
NA	NA	TRBJ1-2	TRBV11-2	15	CASSRPGRGNYGYTF	TGTGCCAGCAGCCGCCCGGGGAGGGGTAACTATGGCTACACCTTC
NA	NA	TRBJ2-2	TRBV19	14	CASSRTRSFGELFF	TGTGCCAGTAGTCGAACTAGATCGTTCGGGGAGCTGTTTTTT
once	NA	TRBJ2-2	TRBV6-5	15	CASSYSSGKTGELFF	TGTGCCAGCAGTTACTCGTCCGGCAAAACCGGGGAGCTGTTTTTT
NA	NA	TRBJ2-2	TRBV7-7	15	CASSLGRGNTGELFF	TGTGCCAGCAGCTTAGGGCGGGGGAACACCGGGGAGCTGTTTTTT
NA	NA	TRBJ2-7	TRBV6-4	15	CASSEGIESHHEQYF	TGTGCCAGCAGTGAGGGCATCGAGAGCCACCACGAGCAGTACTTC
NA	NA	TRBJ2-6	TRBV18	19	CASSKREPSLPSGANVLTF	TGTGCCAGCTCAAAGAGGGAACCGTCACTACCCTCTGGGGCCAACGTCCTGACTTTC
NA	TRBD1	TRBJ2-7	TRBV6-1	15	CASSTQTGGRDEQYF	TGTGCCAGCAGTACTCAGACAGGGGGGAGAGACGAGCAGTACTTC
NA	NA	TRBJ2-3	TRBV4-1	15	CASSQEGRGVDTQYF	TGCGCCAGCAGCCAAGAAGGTAGGGGGGTAGATACGCAGTATTTT
once	NA	TRBJ2-1	TRBV6-5	12	CASSYSGHSVFF	TGTGCCAGCAGTTACTCGGGGCACTCCGTCTTCTTC
NA	TRBD2	TRBJ2-5	TRBV11-2	19	CASSTRGSRLAGAGETQYF	TGTGCCAGCAGCACTAGGGGCTCCCGACTAGCGGGGGCAGGGGAGACCCAGTACTTC
once	NA	TRBJ1-5	TRBV28	15	CASSSPRQYNQPQHF	TGTGCCAGCAGTTCGCCTCGACAGTACAATCAGCCCCAGCATTTT
once	TRBD1	TRBJ1-4	TRBV10-3	14	CAISDDRGGEKLFF	TGTGCCATCAGTGACGACAGGGGCGGTGAAAAACTGTTTTTT
NA	TRBD1	TRBJ1-4	TRBV4-2	15	CASSPDGTGNEKLFF	TGTGCCAGCAGCCCCGACGGGACAGGGAATGAAAAACTGTTTTTT
NA	NA	TRBJ1-2	TRBV19	15	CASTDLGAGDADYTF	TGTGCCAGTACCGACCTCGGGGCAGGGGATGCGGACTACACCTTC
few	NA	TRBJ2-7	TRBV15	15	CATSRDVARTHEQYF	TGTGCCACCAGCAGAGATGTGGCTAGGACCCACGAGCAGTACTTC
NA	NA	TRBJ2-7	TRBV6-6	14	CASSYNERADEQYF	TGTGCCAGCAGTTATAACGAGCGGGCTGACGAGCAGTACTTC
NA	NA	TRBJ2-3	TRBV10-1	12	CASSDGVDTQYF	TGCGCCAGCAGTGATGGGGTGGATACGCAGTATTTT
few	NA	TRBJ1-6	TRBV2	14	CASGPGSSPSPLHF	TGTGCCAGCGGCCCTGGGAGTAGTCCATCACCCCTCCACTTT